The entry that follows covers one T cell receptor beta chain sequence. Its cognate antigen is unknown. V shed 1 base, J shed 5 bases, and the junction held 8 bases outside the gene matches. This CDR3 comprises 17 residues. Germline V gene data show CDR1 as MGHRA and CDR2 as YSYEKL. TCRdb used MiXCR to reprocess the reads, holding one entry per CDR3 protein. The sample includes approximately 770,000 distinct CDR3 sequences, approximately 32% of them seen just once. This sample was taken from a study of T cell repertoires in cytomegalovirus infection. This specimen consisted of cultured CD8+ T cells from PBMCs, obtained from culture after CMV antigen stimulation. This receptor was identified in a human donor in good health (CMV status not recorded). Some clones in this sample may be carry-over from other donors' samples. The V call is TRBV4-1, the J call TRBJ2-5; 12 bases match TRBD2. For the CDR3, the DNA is TGCGCCAGCAGCCAAGCGGACGGGACTAGCGGGCTGGAGACCCAGTACTTC. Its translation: CASSQADGTSGLETQYF.